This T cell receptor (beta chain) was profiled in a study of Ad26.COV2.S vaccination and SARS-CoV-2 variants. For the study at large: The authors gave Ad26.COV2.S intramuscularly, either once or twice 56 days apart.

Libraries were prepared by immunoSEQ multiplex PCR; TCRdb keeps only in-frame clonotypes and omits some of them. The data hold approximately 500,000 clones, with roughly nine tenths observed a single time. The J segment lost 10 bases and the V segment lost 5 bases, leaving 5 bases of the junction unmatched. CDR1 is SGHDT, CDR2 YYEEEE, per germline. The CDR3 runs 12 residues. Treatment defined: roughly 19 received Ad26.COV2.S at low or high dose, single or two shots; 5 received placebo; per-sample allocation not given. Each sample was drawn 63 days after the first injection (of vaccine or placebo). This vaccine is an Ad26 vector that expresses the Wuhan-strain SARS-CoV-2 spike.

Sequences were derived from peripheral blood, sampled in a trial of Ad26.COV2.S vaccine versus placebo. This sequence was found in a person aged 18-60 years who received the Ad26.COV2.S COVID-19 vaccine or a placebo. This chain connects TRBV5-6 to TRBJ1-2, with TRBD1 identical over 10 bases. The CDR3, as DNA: TGTGCCAGCAGACCCGGGACAGGGGCCTACACCTTC. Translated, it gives CASRPGTGAYTF.